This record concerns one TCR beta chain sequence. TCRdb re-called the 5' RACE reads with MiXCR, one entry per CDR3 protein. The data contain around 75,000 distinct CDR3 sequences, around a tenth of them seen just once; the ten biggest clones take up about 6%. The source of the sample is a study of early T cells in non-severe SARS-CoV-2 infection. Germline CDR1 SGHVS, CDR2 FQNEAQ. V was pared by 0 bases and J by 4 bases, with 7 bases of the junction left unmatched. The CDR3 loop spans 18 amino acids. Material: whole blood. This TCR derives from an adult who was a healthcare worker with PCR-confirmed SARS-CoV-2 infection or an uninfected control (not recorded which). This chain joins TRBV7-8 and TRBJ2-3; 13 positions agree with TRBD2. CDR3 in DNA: TGTGCCAGCAGCTTAGCGCGTACTAGCGGGGGGGCGGCAGATACGCAGTATTTT. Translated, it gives CASSLARTSGGAADTQYF.